One TCR beta chain is described in this entry. Specified time point: blood from clinic visit 5 months post-surgery; TSC patient then seizure free. This record belongs to a study of brain T cells in children with intractable seizures. V lost 0 bases and J lost 7; bases outside the gene matches: 3. The CDR3 consists of 15 residues. The germline V gene encodes CDR1 LGHNA and CDR2 YNFKEQ. TCRdb's copy holds only in-frame clones and misses some; the assay was immunoSEQ multiplex PCR. Of under 400,000 clones in the sample, approximately 93% were seen once. This rearrangement joins TRBV4-2 to TRBJ1-6, with 7 bases aligning to TRBD1. The source material was peripheral blood, sampled less than 6 months after surgery. The TCR was taken from a boy younger than two with tuberous sclerosis and intractable seizures. The CDR3 region has the DNA TGTGCCAGCAGCCAAGAGGGGACAGACAATTCACCCCTCCACTTT. Its protein product is CASSQEGTDNSPLHF.